This T cell receptor beta chain appears in the sequencing data of a study of blood T cell repertoires in COVID-19. Study as a whole: Samples of COVID-19 (acute and convalescent) were obtained from the United States, Italy and Spain. Sources were T cells, B-cell-depleted T cells, or PBMCs; the material itself was cDNA or gDNA.

This clone was found a few times. In the authors' methods: From reference gene primer amplification, estimates of nucleated cell counts were derived. Produced via immunoSEQ multiplex PCR; TCRdb's table is partial and in-frame only. The V and J calls and clone size come from that table; D and trimming were worked out from the DNA. The repertoire holds roughly 46,000 clones, with roughly four fifths as singletons. V lost 6 bases and J 3 bases, leaving 16 bases between the germline ends. Germline V lookup: CDR1 SQVTM, CDR2 ANQGSEA. CDR3 size: 14 residues. The TCR comes from a man in his fifties or sixties with active COVID-19. J is TRBJ2-3 and V is TRBV29-1, with TRBD1 as a possible D gene (6 bases). The sequenced sample was peripheral blood. DNA for the CDR3: TGCAGCGTGGACCGGCCTCAGGGGACAGATACGCAGTATTTT. This encodes CSVDRPQGTDTQYF.